A single sample is the source of the 14 T cell receptor beta chains below, sequenced in a study of Tregs in tolerant kidney transplant recipients. Sequenced by immunoSEQ multiplex PCR; TCRdb stores in-frame clones only, minus some. The top ten hold around 13% of the sample, which has around 16,000 clones, approximately 94% seen once. The specimen was CD8+ T cells from blood. Receptor source: a human donor in good health.

In its sample, this clone was seen once. V is TRBV27 and J is TRBJ2-7, with 11 bases fitting TRBD2. Germline V gene lookup returns CDR1 MNHEY and CDR2 SMNVEV (reference sequence). Trimming at V came to 2 bases and at J to 3 bases, leaving 0 bases not matched to a gene. The CDR3 is 14 amino acids. The CDR3 region is CASSLGTSGYEQYF. The CDR3 DNA sequence: TGTGCCAGCAGTTTAGGGACTAGCGGCTACGAGCAGTACTTC.

This clone was detected only once. The rearrangement uses TRBV4-1 and TRBJ1-1, with no clear D. Germline V gives CDR1 MGHRA, CDR2 YSYEKL. The V end was cut by 3 bases, the J end by 4 bases, with 15 bases between. The CDR3 loop spans 15 amino acids. The CDR3 region has the DNA TGCGCCAGCAGCCAGAGCAGTACGAGGTCCACTGAAGCTTTCTTT. Encoded protein: CASSQSSTRSTEAFF.

This chain links TRBV7-2 with TRBJ2-2; D remains ambiguous. CDR1 is SGHTA, CDR2 FQGNSA, per germline. The CDR3 is 17 residues long. Deletions cut 6 bases from V and 6 bases from J, with 23 bases between. The CDR3: CASRKELLGWASGELFF. In DNA, the CDR3 is TGTGCCAGCAGAAAAGAACTGCTCGGATGGGCGTCCGGGGAGCTGTTTTTT.

J is TRBJ2-7 and V is TRBV5-1; D assignment may be TRBD1 or TRBD2 (5 bases each). CDR1 is SGHRS, CDR2 YFSETQ, per germline. V lost 4 bases and J 1 base, leaving 18 bases between the germline ends. The CDR3 contains 16 residues. CDR3 region: CASSTAPGPSSYEQYF. In nucleotides, the CDR3 is TGCGCCAGCAGCACTGCACCGGGACCGTCGTCCTACGAGCAGTACTTC.

The V call is TRBV9, the J call TRBJ1-4; 7 nucleotides line up with TRBD1. The germline CDR1 and CDR2 sequences are SGDLS and YYNGEE. The CDR3 is 16 residues long. V gave up 4 bases and J gave up 7 bases; unmatched junction bases: 13. CDR3 sequence reads: CASSPGGRGPGEKLFF. CDR3 nucleotides: TGTGCCAGCAGCCCCGGGGGGAGGGGGCCTGGTGAAAAACTGTTTTTT.

This rearrangement joins TRBV11-2 to TRBJ1-5; D not certain. Germline lookup yields CDR1 SGHAT and CDR2 FQNNGV. The CDR3 has 16 residues. V lost 3 bases, J lost 0 bases, and 12 bases lay in between. The CDR3 is CASSFNNRYSNQPQHF. The CDR3 DNA is TGTGCCAGCAGCTTTAATAATCGTTATAGCAATCAGCCCCAGCATTTT.

The rearrangement links TRBV11-2 to TRBJ2-7; D gene ambiguous. The germline V gene encodes CDR1 SGHAT and CDR2 FQNNGV. The CDR3 is 12 residues long. V was pared by 7 bases and J by 6 bases, with 13 bases between. Here the CDR3 reads CASNAAWGEQYF. CDR3 nucleotides: TGTGCCAGCAACGCCGCTTGGGGCGAGCAGTACTTC. Drawing the rest from reference TRBV11-2 and TRBJ2-7, the complete variable domain is EAGVAQSPRYKIIEKRQSVAFWCNPISGHATLYWYQQILGQGPKLLIQFQNNGVVDDSQLPKDRFSAERLKGVDSTLKIQPAKLEDSAVYLCASNAAWGEQYFGPGTRLTVT.

This chain links TRBV7-6 with TRBJ2-5; tentatively, D is TRBD1 or TRBD2 (5 bases each). CDR3 length: 15 residues. V was pared by 5 bases and J by 1 base, with 14 bases between. Germline V gene lookup returns CDR1 SGHVS and CDR2 FNYEAQ. In DNA form, the CDR3 reads TGTGCCAGCAGCCACTGGGGACCCACCCAAGAGACCCAGTACTTC. It encodes CASSHWGPTQETQYF.

The V gene is TRBV5-1, the J gene TRBJ1-4, with a possible D match to TRBD1 (5 bases). CDR1 is SGHRS, CDR2 YFSETQ, per germline. Trimming shortened V by 5 bases and J by 7 bases, and 15 bases separated the two germline ends. This CDR3 spans 14 amino acids. The CDR3 nucleotides read TGCGCCAGCAGTTCTCCGGGGCTTGGTGAAAAACTGTTTTTT. This sequence encodes CASSSPGLGEKLFF.

The chain links TRBV5-8 to TRBJ2-5, with D unclear. The V gene lost 0 bases and the J gene lost 7 bases, with 1 base spanning the gap. CDR3 length equals 10 residues. Germline CDR1 is SGHTS and CDR2 is YDEGEE. The CDR3: CASSLGTQYF. The CDR3 nucleotides are TGTGCCAGCAGCTTGGGGACCCAGTACTTC.

The chain employs TRBV27 and TRBJ1-6; no clear D gene. V was cut by 2 bases and J by 8 bases, with 10 bases left in between. Germline CDR1 MNHEY, CDR2 SMNVEV (reference sequence). The length of the CDR3 is 14 residues. This chain's CDR3 is CASSLQVPYSPLHF. In DNA, the CDR3 is TGTGCCAGCAGTTTACAGGTCCCGTATTCACCCCTCCACTTT.

This rearrangement joins TRBV7-9 to TRBJ2-7; 9 nucleotides line up with TRBD2. Trimming took 5 bases from V and 7 from J; bases not matched to a gene: 9. Germline CDR1 and CDR2: SEHNR and FQNEAQ (reference sequence). This CDR3 region has 14 residues. In DNA form, the CDR3 reads TGTGCCAGCAGCCCAATGGGACTAGCCGGGGAGCAGTACTTC. Translation gives CASSPMGLAGEQYF.

The rearrangement joins TRBV19 to TRBJ2-1; a weak D match, TRBD2 (6 bases). V was trimmed by 3 bases and J by 4 bases, leaving 7 bases between them. Per the germline V gene, CDR1 is LNHDA and CDR2 is SQIVND (reference sequence). The CDR3 has 13 amino acids. CDR3 coding DNA: TGTGCCAGTAGTATGGGACTGTACAATGAGCAGTTCTTC. Residues: CASSMGLYNEQFF.

This rearrangement joins TRBV4-1 to TRBJ2-1, with D possibly matching TRBD2 (7 bases). Trimming pared 0 bases from V and 7 bases from J, leaving 13 bases between. This CDR3 contains 15 residues. The germline CDR1 and CDR2 sequences are MGHRA and YSYEKL. The CDR3 sequence is CASSQDIRGANEQFF. The CDR3 DNA follows: TGCGCCAGCAGCCAAGATATACGGGGGGCTAATGAGCAGTTCTTC.